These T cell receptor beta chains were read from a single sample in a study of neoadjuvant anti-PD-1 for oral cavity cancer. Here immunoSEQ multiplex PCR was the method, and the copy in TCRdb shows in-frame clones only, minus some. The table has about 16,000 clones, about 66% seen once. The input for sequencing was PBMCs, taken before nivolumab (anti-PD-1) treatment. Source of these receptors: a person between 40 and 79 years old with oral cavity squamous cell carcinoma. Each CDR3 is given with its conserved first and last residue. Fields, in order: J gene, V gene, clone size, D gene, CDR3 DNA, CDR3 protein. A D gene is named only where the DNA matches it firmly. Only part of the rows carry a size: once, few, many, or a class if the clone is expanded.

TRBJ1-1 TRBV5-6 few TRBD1 TGTGCCAGCAGGGCCAGGGGGTCGAACACTGAAGCTTTCTTT CASRARGSNTEAFF
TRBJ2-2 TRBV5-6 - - TGTGCCAGCAGCCCCCCAGATCATACCGGGGAGCTGTTTTTT CASSPPDHTGELFF
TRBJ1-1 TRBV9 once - TGTGCCAGCAGCGTAGAGATTTTGACTGAAGCTTTCTTT CASSVEILTEAFF
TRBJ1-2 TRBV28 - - TGTGCCAGCAGCTACCAGGGCGCTAACTATGGCTACACCTTC CASSYQGANYGYTF
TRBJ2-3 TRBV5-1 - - TGCGCCAGCAGTCCGGGCAGGGGAACCACAGATACGCAGTATTTT CASSPGRGTTDTQYF
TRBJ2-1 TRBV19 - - TGTGCCAGTAGTATAACCAGATCCAATGAGCAGTTCTTC CASSITRSNEQFF
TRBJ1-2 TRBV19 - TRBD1 TGTGCCAGTAATGAGGACAGGGGAAGCTATGGCTACACCTTC CASNEDRGSYGYTF
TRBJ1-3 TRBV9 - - TGTGCCAGCAGCGTAGAGGGGGGGACTGGAAACACCATATATTTT CASSVEGGTGNTIYF
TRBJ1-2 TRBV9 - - TGTGCCAGCAGCGTAGACAGCTCCTATGGCTACACCTTC CASSVDSSYGYTF
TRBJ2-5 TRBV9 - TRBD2 TGTGCCAGCAGCGCTAGCGGGAGGGCCTGGGAGACCCAGTACTTC CASSASGRAWETQYF
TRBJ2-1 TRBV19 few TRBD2 TGTGCCAGTAGTACCCCTCTAGCGGGAGGTAACAATGAGCAGTTCTTC CASSTPLAGGNNEQFF
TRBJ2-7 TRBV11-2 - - TGTGCCAGCAGCCCAGACCCACACTCCTACGAGCAGTACTTC CASSPDPHSYEQYF
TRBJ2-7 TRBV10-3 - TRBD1 TGTGCCATCAGTGGCGGCGGACAGGGGACCTACGAGCAGTACTTC CAISGGGQGTYEQYF
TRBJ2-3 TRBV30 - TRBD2 TGTGCCTGGAGGGTCCCGGGACTAGCGGGAGGGTTAGATACGCAGTATTTT CAWRVPGLAGGLDTQYF
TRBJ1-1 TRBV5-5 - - TGTGCCAGCAGCTACTACCTCGGGGTGAACACTGAAGCTTTCTTT CASSYYLGVNTEAFF
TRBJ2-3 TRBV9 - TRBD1 TGTGCCAGCAGCGCACAGGGGGCGGTAGGGGATACGCAGTATTTT CASSAQGAVGDTQYF
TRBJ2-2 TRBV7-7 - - TGTGCTAGCAGCCCCCGCGATACCGGGGAGCTGTTTTTT CASSPRDTGELFF
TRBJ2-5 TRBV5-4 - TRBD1 TGTGCCAGCAGTCCCCCCGGGACAGGGGAAGAGACCCAGTACTTC CASSPPGTGEETQYF
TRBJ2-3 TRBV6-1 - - TGTGCCAGCAGTGAACTTGGGACTTCTACAGATACGCAGTATTTT CASSELGTSTDTQYF
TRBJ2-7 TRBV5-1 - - TGCGCCAGCAGCTTGGATCGGGAAAGGGACGAGCAGTACTTC CASSLDRERDEQYF
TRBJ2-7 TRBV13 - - TGTGCCAGCAGCACGGGGAGGGAGCAGTACTTC CASSTGREQYF
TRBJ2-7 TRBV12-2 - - TGTGCAAGTCGCTTAGAGAGGAATGTCGGGAGGGCGTACGAGCAGTACTTC CASRLERNVGRAYEQYF
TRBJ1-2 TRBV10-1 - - TGCGCCAGCAGTGAGTCGGCGAACTATGGCTACACCTTC CASSESANYGYTF
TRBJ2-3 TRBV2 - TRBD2 TGTGCCAGCAGTGGACTAGCTGATACGCAGTATTTT CASSGLADTQYF
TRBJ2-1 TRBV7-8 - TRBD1 TGTGCCAGCAGCTTAGCGGGGACAGGGGGTCGAAATGAGCAGTTCTTC CASSLAGTGGRNEQFF
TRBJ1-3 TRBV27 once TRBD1 TGTGCCAGCAGGCCTGCCCGGACAGGGGTAAACACCATATATTTT CASRPARTGVNTIYF
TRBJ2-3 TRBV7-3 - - TGTGCCAGCAGCTTAATGGCGGGATCTTCAGATACGCAGTATTTT CASSLMAGSSDTQYF
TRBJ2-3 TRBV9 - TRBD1 TGTGCCAGCAGCGTAGATGGGACAGCAAAGACGCAGTATTTT CASSVDGTAKTQYF
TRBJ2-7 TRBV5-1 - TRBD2 TGCGCCAGCAGAATTTCTGGACTAGCGGGAGCGGCTGGGTCCTACGAGCAGTACTTC CASRISGLAGAAGSYEQYF
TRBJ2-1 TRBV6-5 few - TGTGCCAGCAGTCCCCCGAGAGGGAGGAATGAGCAGTTCTTC CASSPPRGRNEQFF
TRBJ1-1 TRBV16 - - TGTGCCAGCAGCCCGGACAGAGCCGCGGAAGCTTTCTTT CASSPDRAAEAFF
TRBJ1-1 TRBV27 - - TGTGCCAGCAGTTTGAAGATGATCGGCACTGAAGCTTTCTTT CASSLKMIGTEAFF
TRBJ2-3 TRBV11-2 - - TGTGCCAGCAGCTTAGGGTCGGCCACAGATACGCAGTATTTT CASSLGSATDTQYF
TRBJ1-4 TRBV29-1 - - TGCAGCGTTGAGGGTGGAGATGAAAAACTGTTTTTT CSVEGGDEKLFF
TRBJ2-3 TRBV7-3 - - TGTGCCAGCAGCTCCTCCACCACAGATACGCAGTATTTT CASSSSTTDTQYF
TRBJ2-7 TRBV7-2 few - TGTGCCAGCAGCTGGATCACAGGGACCTACGAGCAGTACTTC CASSWITGTYEQYF
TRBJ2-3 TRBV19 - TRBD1 TGTGCCAGTAGTGGTCGGGACAGGGGGACAGATACGCAGTATTTT CASSGRDRGTDTQYF
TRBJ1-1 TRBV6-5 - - TGTGCCAGCAGTACGACAGAGATGAACACTGAAGCTTTCTTT CASSTTEMNTEAFF
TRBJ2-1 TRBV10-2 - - TGCGCCAGCACCCAGGGGAATGAGCAGTTCTTC CASTQGNEQFF
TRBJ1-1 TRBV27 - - TGTGCCAGCAGTCCAGGGCTTCGGGCCGTGAACACTGAAGCTTTCTTT CASSPGLRAVNTEAFF
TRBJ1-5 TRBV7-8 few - TGTGCCAGCAGCTTACAGGGAGGGGGCAATCAGCCCCAGCATTTT CASSLQGGGNQPQHF
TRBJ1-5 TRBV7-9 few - TGTGCCAGCAGCTTAGGCGCTCAGACTTCTAGCAATCAGCCCCAGCATTTT CASSLGAQTSSNQPQHF
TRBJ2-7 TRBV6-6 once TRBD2 TGTGCCAGCTGCCGGACTAGCGGCAACTACGAGCAGTACTTC CASCRTSGNYEQYF
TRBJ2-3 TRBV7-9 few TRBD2 TGTGCCAGCAGCTTAGCCAGCGGGACTAGCACAGATACGCAGTATTTT CASSLASGTSTDTQYF
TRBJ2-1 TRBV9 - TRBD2 TGTGCCAGCAGCGTAGCTGGACTAGCGGACTACAATGAGCAGTTCTTC CASSVAGLADYNEQFF